Listed below are T cell receptor beta chains from one sample, sequenced in a study of blood T cell repertoires in COVID-19. Sequencing used immunoSEQ multiplex PCR; TCRdb keeps in-frame clones, though not all of them. The table records 55,000 to 95,000 clones, 81% of them present only once. Sample: peripheral blood. Source of these receptors: a woman in her sixties or seventies with acute or convalescent COVID-19. The CDR3 runs from the conserved cysteine through the conserved F or W. The order of the fields is V gene, D gene, J gene, clone size, CDR3 protein, CDR3 DNA. The D gene is left open where the match is weak. Where a row states a size, it is once, few, many or the class of an expanded clone; other rows omit it.

V: TRBV6-1; D: TRBD2; J: TRBJ2-1; size: -; CDR3: CASSALRTSGGNEQFF; DNA: TGTGCCAGCAGTGCTCTCCGGACTAGCGGGGGCAATGAGCAGTTCTTC
V: TRBV7-6; D: -; J: TRBJ2-7; size: -; CDR3: CASSLEDSYEQYF; DNA: TGTGCCAGCAGCTTAGAGGACAGCTACGAGCAGTACTTC
V: TRBV19; D: TRBD1; J: TRBJ1-2; size: -; CDR3: CASSIEGQLGYGYTF; DNA: TGTGCCAGTAGTATAGAGGGACAGTTGGGCTATGGCTACACCTTC
V: TRBV24-1; D: -; J: TRBJ2-1; size: -; CDR3: CATRRGVGGYNEQFF; DNA: TGTGCCACCCGCCGCGGAGTCGGGGGCTACAATGAGCAGTTCTTC
V: TRBV27; D: TRBD2; J: TRBJ2-2; size: -; CDR3: CASSSGLAGARGTGELFF; DNA: TGTGCCAGCAGTTCCGGACTAGCGGGAGCCAGAGGCACCGGGGAGCTGTTTTTT
V: TRBV18; D: TRBD1; J: TRBJ2-2; size: -; CDR3: CASSLGQGGNTGELFF; DNA: TGTGCCAGCTCCCTCGGACAGGGGGGGAACACCGGGGAGCTGTTTTTT
V: TRBV9; D: -; J: TRBJ2-5; size: few; CDR3: CASSVSGEWGETQYF; DNA: TGTGCCAGCAGCGTATCGGGAGAGTGGGGAGAGACCCAGTACTTC
V: TRBV28; D: TRBD2; J: TRBJ2-2; size: -; CDR3: CASSEPGLAGVTGELFF; DNA: TGTGCCAGCAGCGAACCGGGACTAGCGGGGGTCACCGGGGAGCTGTTTTTT
V: TRBV2; D: TRBD1; J: TRBJ1-5; size: -; CDR3: CASRRDRASGYNQPQHF; DNA: TGTGCCAGCAGGAGGGACAGGGCCAGTGGGTACAATCAGCCCCAGCATTTT
V: TRBV10-2; D: -; J: TRBJ1-2; size: once; CDR3: CASSTDRLGYTF; DNA: TGCGCCAGCAGTACCGACAGGTTGGGCTACACCTTC
V: TRBV12-3/TRBV12-4; D: -; J: TRBJ2-7; size: -; CDR3: CASRWTSGGEQYF; DNA: TGTGCCAGCAGATGGACATCCGGCGGCGAGCAGTACTTC
V: TRBV6-4; D: -; J: TRBJ2-1; size: -; CDR3: CASSAGQNNEQFF; DNA: TGTGCCAGCAGTGCTGGACAGAACAATGAGCAGTTCTTC
V: TRBV4-1; D: -; J: TRBJ2-7; size: few; CDR3: CASSQPLDRSSYEQYF; DNA: TGCGCCAGCAGCCAACCTCTTGACAGGAGCTCCTACGAGCAGTACTTC
V: TRBV9; D: TRBD1; J: TRBJ1-3; size: once; CDR3: CASSAPGTAGNTIYF; DNA: TGTGCCAGCAGCGCCCCGGGGACAGCCGGAAACACCATATATTTT
V: TRBV6-5; D: -; J: TRBJ2-2; size: few; CDR3: CASSPQGPGELFF; DNA: TGTGCCAGCAGTCCACAGGGCCCCGGGGAGCTGTTTTTT
V: TRBV11-1; D: TRBD1; J: TRBJ2-2; size: few; CDR3: CASSRTGNTGELFF; DNA: TGTGCCAGCAGCCGGACAGGGAACACCGGGGAGCTGTTTTTT
V: TRBV9; D: -; J: TRBJ1-1; size: -; CDR3: CASSVALMTGSEAFF; DNA: TGTGCCAGCAGCGTAGCTCTGATGACAGGATCTGAAGCTTTCTTT
V: TRBV19; D: TRBD2; J: TRBJ2-3; size: -; CDR3: CASSTSGTSGHTDTQYF; DNA: TGTGCCAGTAGTACCTCCGGGACTAGCGGACACACAGATACGCAGTATTTT
V: TRBV29-1; D: TRBD1; J: TRBJ1-4; size: few; CDR3: CSADRGDEKLFF; DNA: TGCAGCGCGGACAGGGGAGATGAAAAACTGTTTTTT
V: TRBV5-5; D: -; J: TRBJ2-3; size: -; CDR3: CASSLGGVWAGDTQYF; DNA: TGTGCCAGCAGCTTGGGAGGTGTCTGGGCGGGAGATACGCAGTATTTT
V: TRBV28; D: TRBD2; J: TRBJ2-1; size: -; CDR3: CASSLGLAIDEQFF; DNA: TGTGCCAGCAGTTTGGGACTAGCGATCGATGAGCAGTTCTTC
V: TRBV7-2; D: TRBD2; J: TRBJ2-2; size: -; CDR3: CASSLGGSGAGELFF; DNA: TGTGCCAGCAGCTTAGGCGGGAGCGGCGCCGGGGAGCTGTTTTTT
V: TRBV6-5; D: TRBD1; J: TRBJ2-3; size: -; CDR3: CASRSQRDREDTQYF; DNA: TGTGCCAGCAGATCTCAACGGGACAGGGAGGATACGCAGTATTTT
V: TRBV7-2; D: TRBD2; J: TRBJ2-3; size: -; CDR3: CASSPGLGDQYF; DNA: TGTGCCAGCAGCCCGGGACTAGGGGACCAGTATTTT